This T cell receptor beta chain was captured by sequencing in a study of blood T cell repertoires in COVID-19. The overall study: Both acute and convalescent COVID-19 samples were obtained from the United States, Italy and Spain. Sample material is recorded as cDNA or gDNA derived from T cells, B-cell-depleted T cells, or PBMCs.

The V segment lost 8 bases and the J segment 0 bases; nucleotides outside the gene matches: 11. CDR1 SNHLY and CDR2 FYNNEI come from the germline V gene. The CDR3 loop spans 16 amino acids. Profiling relied on immunoSEQ multiplex PCR, and the TCRdb table lists in-frame clones only, not all of them. The profile shows about 240,000 clones, 86% of them singletons. Seattle patients were enrolled during active infection and followed longitudinally. V is TRBV2 and J is TRBJ2-5, with TRBD1 matching 8 bases. Input material: peripheral blood. The receptor comes from a woman between 50 and 59 years old with COVID-19, enrolled during active disease. CDR3 loop: CASSKPGQEYQETQYF. DNA for the CDR3: TGTGCCAGCTCAAAACCGGGACAGGAGTACCAAGAGACCCAGTACTTC. Drawing the rest from reference TRBV2 and TRBJ2-5, the complete variable domain is EPEVTQTPSHQVTQMGQEVILRCVPISNHLYFYWYRQILGQKVEFLVSFYNNEISEKSEIFDDQFSVERPDGSNFTLKIRSTKLEDSAMYFCASSKPGQEYQETQYFGPGTRLLVL.